This T cell receptor beta chain originates from a study of T cells in women clearing cervical HPV infection. Points from the study as a whole: A classifier using richness and V gene abundances reached an AUC of 0.83.

This CDR3 has 12 residues. Germline CDR1 reads MNHEY; CDR2 reads SVGEGT. V gave up 4 bases and J gave up 4 bases, with 7 bases separating them. TCR beta CDR3 amplified by multiplex PCR from about 1200 ng genomic DNA. Some clones are missing from TCRdb's copy, which holds only in-frame ones; the method was immunoSEQ multiplex PCR. This table holds some 20,000 clones. Details on this clone: The antigen remains unidentified. The read gets to within 3 residues of the CDR3 end, and the germline J gene fills in the rest.

The clonotype comes from a woman aged 18-70 years with a cervical HPV16 infection that either progressed to CIN3+ or cleared (not recorded which). This sequence joins TRBV6-2 or TRBV6-3 and TRBJ1-1; D is uncertain. Sequencing was performed on blood buffy coat. Incomplete CDR3 DNA: TGTGCCAGCAGTTCCACTTTCACTGAA. This encodes CASSSTFTE. Given in full, the CDR3 is CASSSTFTEAFF.